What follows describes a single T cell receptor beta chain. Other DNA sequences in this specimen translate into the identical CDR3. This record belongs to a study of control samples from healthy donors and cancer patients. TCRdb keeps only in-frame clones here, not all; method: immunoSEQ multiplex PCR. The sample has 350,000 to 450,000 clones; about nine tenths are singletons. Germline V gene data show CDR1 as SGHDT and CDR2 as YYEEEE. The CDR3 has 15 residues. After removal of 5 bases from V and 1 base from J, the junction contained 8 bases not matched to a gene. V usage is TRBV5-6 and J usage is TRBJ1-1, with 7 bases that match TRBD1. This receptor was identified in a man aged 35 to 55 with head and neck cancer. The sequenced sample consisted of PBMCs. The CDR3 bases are TGTGCCAGCAGTCCCTCCGGGACAGCGAACACTGAAGCTTTCTTT. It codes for CASSPSGTANTEAFF.